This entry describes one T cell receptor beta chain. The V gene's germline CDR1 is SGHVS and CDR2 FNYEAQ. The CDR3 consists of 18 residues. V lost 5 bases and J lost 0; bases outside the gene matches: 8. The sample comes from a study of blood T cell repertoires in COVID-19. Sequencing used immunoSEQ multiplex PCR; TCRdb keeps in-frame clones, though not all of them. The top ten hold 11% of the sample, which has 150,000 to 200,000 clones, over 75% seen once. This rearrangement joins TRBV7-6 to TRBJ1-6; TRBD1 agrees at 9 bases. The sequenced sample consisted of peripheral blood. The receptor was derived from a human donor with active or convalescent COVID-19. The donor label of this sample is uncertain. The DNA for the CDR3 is TGTGCCAGCAGCCGGAGCTTGGGACAGGGCTCCTATAATTCACCCCTCCACTTT. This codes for CASSRSLGQGSYNSPLHF.